These 6 T cell receptor beta chains share one sample of origin, sequenced in a study of T-cell reconstitution after alpha-beta-depleted transplantation in children. These receptors' targets are unknown. Broader study findings: Once a year had passed after transplant, T-cell counts and diversity came mostly from newly produced T cells.

Unique molecular identifiers were used in preparing the TCRbeta library. TCRdb reanalysed the PCR reads using MiXCR and keeps one entry per CDR3 protein. The table includes about 290,000 distinct CDR3 sequences, approximately 7.3% detected once. The specimen was peripheral blood, collected 360 days after TCRalphabeta/CD19-depleted stem cell transplant. The receptors derive from a female patient aged 2 to 10 who had a stem cell transplant for Fanconi anemia, so the T cells may come from the graft donor.

In this sample, this clonotype turned up a few times. This rearrangement joins TRBV11-2 to TRBJ1-6, with 9 bases fitting TRBD1. This CDR3 contains 15 residues. The V and J ends lost 7 bases and 6 bases, in that order; junction bases with no gene match: 7. Germline V gene lookup returns CDR1 SGHAT and CDR2 FQNNGV. CDR3 protein: CASTRQGVANSPLHF. The CDR3, as DNA: TGTGCCAGCACCCGACAGGGGGTCGCTAATTCACCCCTCCACTTT.

Many counts were recorded for this clonotype. V usage is TRBV10-3 and J usage is TRBJ2-1, with 11 bases matching TRBD2. V dropped 6 bases and J dropped 6; count of bases not matched to a gene: 7. The CDR3 runs to 15 residues. Germline CDR1 reads ENHRY; CDR2 reads SYGVKD. The CDR3, as DNA: TGTGCCATCAGCACAACCGGGACTAGCGGCAATGAGCAGTTCTTC. It encodes CAISTTGTSGNEQFF.

This clonotype was found many times. The V gene is TRBV29-1, the J gene TRBJ2-3, with D possibly being TRBD1 or TRBD2 (5 bases each). Trimming took 6 bases from V and 3 from J, leaving 16 bases between them. The CDR3 is 14 amino acids. Germline V gives CDR1 SQVTM, CDR2 ANQGSEA. CDR3 residues: CSVGVRGRTDTQYF. Here the CDR3 DNA reads TGCAGCGTAGGAGTGAGGGGACGGACAGATACGCAGTATTTT.

The chain couples TRBV29-1 to TRBJ1-2; the match to TRBD1 covers 8 bases. The CDR3 totals 12 residues. Germline-derived CDR1 and CDR2 are SQVTM and ANQGSEA. With V trimmed by 6 bases and J by 7 bases, 7 bases remained unmatched. CDR3 nucleotide sequence: TGCAGCGTCATTGGACAGGGCTCTGGCTACACCTTC. Translated: CSVIGQGSGYTF. Full variable domain (missing parts from reference TRBV29-1 and TRBJ1-2): SAVISQKPSRDICQRGTSLTIQCQVDSQVTMMFWYRQQPGQSLTLIATANQGSEATYESGFVIDKFPISRPNLTFSTLTVSNMSPEDSSIYLCSVIGQGSGYTFGSGTRLTVV.

Ten or more counts support this clonotype. The chain has TRBV5-1 and TRBJ2-1; tentatively, D is TRBD1 or TRBD2 (6 bases each). Trimming took off 3 bases at V and 6 bases at J, with 22 bases between the two ends. This CDR3 spans 17 amino acids. Per germline, CDR1 SGHRS and CDR2 YFSETQ. The CDR3: CASSWTTRGGLRNEQFF. As DNA, the CDR3 is TGCGCCAGCAGCTGGACCACCAGGGGAGGACTACGCAATGAGCAGTTCTTC. Filled out from reference TRBV5-1 and TRBJ2-1, the complete variable domain reads KAGVTQTPRYLIKTRGQQVTLSCSPISGHRSVSWYQQTPGQGLQFLFEYFSETQRNKGNFPGRFSGRQFSNSRSEMNVSTLELGDSALYLCASSWTTRGGLRNEQFFGPGTRLTVL.

This clonotype has just a few counts. This sequence joins TRBV9 and TRBJ1-2; D is perhaps TRBD1 (6 bases). Germline CDR1 SGDLS, CDR2 YYNGEE. The ends were cut back, 0 bases at V and 1 base at J, with 10 bases in the middle. The CDR3 is 15 residues long. The CDR3 nucleotides are TGTGCCAGCAGCGTAGGGGGGCAGTTTAACTATGGCTACACCTTC. It is translated as CASSVGGQFNYGYTF.